The 13 T cell receptor beta chains below were found in one sample sequenced in a study of T cells in localized non-small cell lung cancer. TCRdb's table, derived via immunoSEQ multiplex PCR, lists solely in-frame clones and lacks some. Of under 100,000 clones listed, 88% are singletons. The sample in question was peripheral blood, obtained before any cancer treatment. These receptors all come from a woman between 35 and 70 years old with stage I squamous cell lung carcinoma.

The chain is built from TRBV6-6 and TRBJ2-1; TRBD1 aligns across 8 bases. J gave up 8 bases and V 6 bases, and 12 bases lay outside the gene matches. There are 15 residues in the CDR3. CDR1 and CDR2 from the germline V gene are MNHNY and SVGAGI (reference sequence). CDR3 bases: TGTGCCAGCAGCACCGGGACAGGTTACGTCGATGAGCAGTTCTTC. Its protein is CASSTGTGYVDEQFF.

CDR3 sequence reads: CASSESLAGMGELFF. CDR3 DNA sequence: TGTGCCAGCAGTGAGAGTCTAGCGGGGATGGGGGAGCTGTTTTTT. This sequence joins TRBV2 and TRBJ2-2; 9 bases are shared with TRBD2. V shed 3 bases and J 8 bases; nucleotides not matched to a gene: 7. The CDR3 length is 15 residues. Germline CDR1 and CDR2: SNHLY and FYNNEI. The whole variable domain, filled in from reference TRBV2 and TRBJ2-2, reads EPEVTQTPSHQVTQMGQEVILRCVPISNHLYFYWYRQILGQKVEFLVSFYNNEISEKSEIFDDQFSVERPDGSNFTLKIRSTKLEDSAMYFCASSESLAGMGELFFGEGSRLTVL.

The rearrangement joins TRBV30 to TRBJ1-1; D is unresolved. The CDR3 has 14 amino acids. V was shortened by 2 bases and J by 4 bases, with 14 bases between the two germline ends. CDR1 and CDR2 from the germline V gene are GTSNPN and SVGIG (reference sequence). The CDR3 coding sequence is TGTGCCTGGAGTTACGTAGGGAAGGTCACTGAAGCTTTCTTT. It yields the protein CAWSYVGKVTEAFF.

The rearrangement joins TRBV4-2 to TRBJ2-1, with a possible D match to TRBD2 (5 bases). The V gene's germline CDR1 is LGHNA and CDR2 YNFKEQ. The CDR3 spans 16 residues. Between the trimmed V and J ends, which lost 0 bases and 3 bases, there was a span of 12 bases. The CDR3 loop reads CASSQDIASGYNEQFF. In DNA, the CDR3 is TGTGCCAGCAGCCAAGATATTGCCAGCGGCTACAATGAGCAGTTCTTC.

A single count supports this clone. The chain links TRBV4-1 to TRBJ2-5, with D uncertain. Trimming took off 3 bases at V and 4 bases at J, with 12 bases between the two ends. CDR1 is MGHRA and CDR2 is YSYEKL in the germline V gene. There are 14 residues in the CDR3. The CDR3 bases are TGCGCCAGCAGCCACGCTTCCTCAGGAGAGACCCAGTACTTC. It specifies CASSHASSGETQYF.

The chain employs TRBV10-1 and TRBJ2-3; 8 nucleotides match TRBD2. CDR1 WNHNN and CDR2 SYGVQD come from the germline V gene (reference sequence). V trimming: 3 bases; J trimming: 0 bases; junction bases outside the gene matches: 2. There are 15 residues in the CDR3. The CDR3, as DNA: TGCGCCAGCAGTGAAACTAGCGGAAGCACAGATACGCAGTATTTT. Translated, it gives CASSETSGSTDTQYF.

V is TRBV19 and J is TRBJ2-5; D is possibly TRBD2 (5 bases). Germline values: CDR1 LNHDA, CDR2 SQIVND (reference sequence). Trimming removed 6 bases at V and 7 bases at J, with 21 bases between. This CDR3 comprises 15 residues. Here the CDR3 reads CASSPATGTAATQYF. DNA for the CDR3: TGTGCCAGTAGCCCCGCGACCGGAACAGCGGCGACCCAGTACTTC.

The chain has TRBV18 and TRBJ1-2, with D hard to call. The CDR3 has 14 amino acids. Looked up from germline, CDR1 is KGHSH and CDR2 is LQKENI. Trimming left V 3 bases short and J 3 bases short, with 11 bases between. CDR3 residues: CASSPDRRDYGYTF. The CDR3 region has the DNA TGTGCCAGCTCACCGGACCGCCGCGACTATGGCTACACCTTC.

V gene TRBV19 combines with J gene TRBJ1-5; no clear D. V lost 5 bases and J lost 5, with 16 bases in between. Germline lookup yields CDR1 LNHDA and CDR2 SQIVND (reference sequence). The CDR3 runs 15 residues. CDR3 sequence: CASSPEGFPDQPQHF. The CDR3 DNA sequence: TGTGCCAGTAGTCCCGAAGGGTTTCCGGATCAGCCCCAGCATTTT.

The J gene is TRBJ1-3, the V gene TRBV30; TRBD1 is a possible D gene (5 bases). The germline gives CDR1 GTSNPN, CDR2 SVGIG (reference sequence). This CDR3 contains 17 residues. V shed 1 base and J shed 0 bases, with 16 bases lying between them. The chain's CDR3 is CAWSGPWGRTSGNTIYF. For the CDR3, the DNA is TGTGCCTGGAGTGGTCCCTGGGGCCGGACCTCTGGAAACACCATATATTTT.

The rearrangement joins TRBV21-1 to TRBJ1-2; the DNA was not used to check the table's D call, TRBD1. TRBV21-1 is a pseudogene locus. The length of the CDR3 is 17 residues. CDR3 protein: CASSKVTLGQGLYGYTF. DNA of the CDR3: TGTGCCAGCAGCAAAGTGACTTTGGGACAGGGTCTCTATGGCTACACCTTC.

The chain combines TRBV11-2 with TRBJ1-1; D ambiguous. V dropped 5 bases and J dropped 0 bases, with 7 bases sitting between them. Germline assignment: CDR1 SGHAT and CDR2 FQNNGV. The CDR3 is made up of 13 amino acids. The CDR3 DNA reads as TGTGCCAGCAGCCCAGACCTGAACACTGAAGCTTTCTTT. Amino acids: CASSPDLNTEAFF. The full variable domain, its missing parts supplied by reference TRBV11-2 and TRBJ1-1, is EAGVAQSPRYKIIEKRQSVAFWCNPISGHATLYWYQQILGQGPKLLIQFQNNGVVDDSQLPKDRFSAERLKGVDSTLKIQPAKLEDSAVYLCASSPDLNTEAFFGQGTRLTVV.

This clone was detected a few times. V usage is TRBV5-1 and J usage is TRBJ1-2; 7 nucleotides agree with TRBD1. The CDR3 length is 15 residues. The germline gives CDR1 SGHRS, CDR2 YFSETQ. V was clipped by 4 bases and J by 2 bases; unmatched bases: 8. CDR3 protein: CASSPNPTGNYGYTF. The CDR3 DNA follows: TGCGCCAGCAGCCCAAACCCGACAGGGAACTATGGCTACACCTTC.